The sequence of this T cell receptor (beta chain) was determined in a study of blood T cell repertoires in COVID-19. About the research overall: Sample material is recorded as cDNA or gDNA derived from T cells, B-cell-depleted T cells, or PBMCs.

V lost 1 base and J lost 0, with 10 bases in between. The length of the CDR3 is 15 residues. Germline-derived CDR1 and CDR2 are SGHVS and FNYEAQ. Clones were sequenced by immunoSEQ multiplex PCR, and TCRdb holds only the in-frame ones, with some missing. The sample yields over 150,000 clones, roughly 83% seen once. The rearrangement uses TRBV7-6 and TRBJ2-7; perhaps TRBD1 as D (5 bases). The source of this sequence is a woman between 40 and 50 years old with COVID-19, enrolled during active disease. The sequenced sample consisted of peripheral blood. The CDR3 nucleotides read TGTGCCAGCAGCTTAGAAGGGGCTTCCTCCTACGAGCAGTACTTC. Its translation is CASSLEGASSYEQYF.